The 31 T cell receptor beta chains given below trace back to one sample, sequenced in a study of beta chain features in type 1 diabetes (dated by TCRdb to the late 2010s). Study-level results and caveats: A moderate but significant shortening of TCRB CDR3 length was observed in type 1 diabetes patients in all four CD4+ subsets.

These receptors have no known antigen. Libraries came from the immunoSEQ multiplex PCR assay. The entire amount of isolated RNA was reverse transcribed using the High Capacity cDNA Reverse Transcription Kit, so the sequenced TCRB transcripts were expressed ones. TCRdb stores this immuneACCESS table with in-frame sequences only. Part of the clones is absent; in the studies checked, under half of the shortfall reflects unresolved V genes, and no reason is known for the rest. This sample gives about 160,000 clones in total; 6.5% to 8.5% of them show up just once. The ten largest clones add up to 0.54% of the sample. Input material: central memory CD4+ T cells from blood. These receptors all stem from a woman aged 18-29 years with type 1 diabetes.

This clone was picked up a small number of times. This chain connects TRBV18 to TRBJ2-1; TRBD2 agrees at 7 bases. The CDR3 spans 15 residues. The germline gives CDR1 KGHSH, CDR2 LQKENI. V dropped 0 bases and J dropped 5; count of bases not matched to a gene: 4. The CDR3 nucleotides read TGTGCCAGCTCACCACCGGGGACTACTAACAATGAGCAGTTCTTC. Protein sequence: CASSPPGTTNNEQFF.

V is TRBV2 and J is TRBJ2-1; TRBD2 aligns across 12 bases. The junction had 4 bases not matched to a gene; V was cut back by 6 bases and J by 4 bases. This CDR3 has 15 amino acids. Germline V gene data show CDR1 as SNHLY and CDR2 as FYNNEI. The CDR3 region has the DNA TGTGCCAGCAGCAGACTAGCGGGGGTATACAATGAGCAGTTCTTC. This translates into CASSRLAGVYNEQFF.

The CDR3 sequence is CASNRGSNQPQHF. The CDR3 DNA reads TGTGCCAGCAACCGAGGTAGCAATCAGCCCCAGCATTTT. The chain combines TRBV28 with TRBJ1-5; the D is unclear. Germline CDR1 and CDR2: MDHEN and SYDVKM. This CDR3 has 13 amino acids. Between the trimmed V and J ends, which lost 7 bases and 0 bases, there was a span of 7 bases. The full variable domain, completed using reference TRBV28 and TRBJ1-5, is DVKVTQSSRYLVKRTGEKVFLECVQDMDHENMFWYRQDPGLGLRLIYFSYDVKMKEKGDIPEGYSVSREKKERFSLILESASTNQTSMYLCASNRGSNQPQHFGDGTRLSIL.

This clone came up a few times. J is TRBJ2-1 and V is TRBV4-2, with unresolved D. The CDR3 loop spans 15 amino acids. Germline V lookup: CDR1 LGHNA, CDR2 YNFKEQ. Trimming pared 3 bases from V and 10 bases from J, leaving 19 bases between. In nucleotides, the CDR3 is TGTGCCAGCAGCCATACCAACTCGGCAGCGCGGGAGCAGTTCTTC. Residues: CASSHTNSAAREQFF.

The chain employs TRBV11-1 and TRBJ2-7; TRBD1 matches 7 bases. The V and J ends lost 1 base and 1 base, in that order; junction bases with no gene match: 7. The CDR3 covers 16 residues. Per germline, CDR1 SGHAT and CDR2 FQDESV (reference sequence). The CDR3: CASSLEQGKVSYEQYF. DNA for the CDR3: TGTGCCAGCAGCTTAGAACAGGGGAAAGTATCCTACGAGCAGTACTTC. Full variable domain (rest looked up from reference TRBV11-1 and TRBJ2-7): EAEVAQSPRYKITEKSQAVAFWCDPISGHATLYWYRQILGQGPELLVQFQDESVVDDSQLPKDRFSAERLKGVDSTLKIQPAELGDSAMYLCASSLEQGKVSYEQYFGPGTRLTVT.

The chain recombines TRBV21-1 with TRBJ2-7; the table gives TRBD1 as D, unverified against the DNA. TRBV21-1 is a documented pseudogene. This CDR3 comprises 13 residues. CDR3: CASSMGSLYEQYF. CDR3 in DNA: TGTGCCAGCAGCATGGGCAGCCTATACGAGCAGTACTTC.

This CDR3 is CASSLEEGEQYF. The CDR3 DNA sequence: TGTGCCAGCAGCTTAGAGGAGGGCGAGCAGTACTTC. The rearrangement links TRBV7-6 to TRBJ2-5; a weak D match, TRBD2 (6 bases). The end of the DNA is better explained by TRBJ2-7, so the J call may be wrong. The CDR3 covers 12 residues. Germline loops: CDR1 SGHVS, CDR2 FNYEAQ.

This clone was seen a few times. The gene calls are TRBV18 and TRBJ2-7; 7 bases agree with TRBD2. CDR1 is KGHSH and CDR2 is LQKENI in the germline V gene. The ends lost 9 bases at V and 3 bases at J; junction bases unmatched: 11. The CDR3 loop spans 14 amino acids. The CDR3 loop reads CASRETRGVYEQYF. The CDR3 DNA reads TGTGCCAGTCGGGAGACCCGGGGGGTCTACGAGCAGTACTTC. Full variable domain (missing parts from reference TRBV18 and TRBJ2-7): NAGVMQNPRHLVRRRGQEARLRCSPMKGHSHVYWYRQLPEEGLKFMVYLQKENIIDESGMPKERFSAEFPKEGPSILRIQQVVRGDSAAYFCASRETRGVYEQYFGPGTRLTVT.

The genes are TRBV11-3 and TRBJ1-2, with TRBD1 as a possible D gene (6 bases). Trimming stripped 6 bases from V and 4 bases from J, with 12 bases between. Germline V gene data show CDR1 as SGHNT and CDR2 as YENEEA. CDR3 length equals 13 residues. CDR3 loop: CASSEQGLYGYTF. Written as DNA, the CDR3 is TGTGCCAGCAGTGAACAGGGCCTCTATGGCTACACCTTC.

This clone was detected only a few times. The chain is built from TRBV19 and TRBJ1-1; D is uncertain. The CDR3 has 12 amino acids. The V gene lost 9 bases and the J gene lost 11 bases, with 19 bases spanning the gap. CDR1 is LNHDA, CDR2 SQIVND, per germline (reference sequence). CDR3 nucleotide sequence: TGTGCCAGCCAACTAGCAGATAAGGCGGCTTTCTTT. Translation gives CASQLADKAAFF.

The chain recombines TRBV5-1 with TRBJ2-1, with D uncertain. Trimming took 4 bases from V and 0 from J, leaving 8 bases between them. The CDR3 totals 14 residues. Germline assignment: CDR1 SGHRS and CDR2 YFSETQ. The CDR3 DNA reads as TGCGCCAGCAGCCCGGGTGGCTCCTACAATGAGCAGTTCTTC. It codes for CASSPGGSYNEQFF.

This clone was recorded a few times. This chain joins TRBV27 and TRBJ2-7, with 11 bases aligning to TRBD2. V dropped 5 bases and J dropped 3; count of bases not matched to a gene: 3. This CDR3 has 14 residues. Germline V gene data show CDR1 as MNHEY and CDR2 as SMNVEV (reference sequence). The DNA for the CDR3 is TGTGCCAGCAGTAGACTAGCGGGGAACTACGAGCAGTACTTC. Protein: CASSRLAGNYEQYF.

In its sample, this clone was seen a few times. The CDR3 bases are TGCGCCAGCAGCTCGGACAGGGGACCTAACTATGGCTACACCTTC. This codes for CASSSDRGPNYGYTF. V is TRBV5-1 and J is TRBJ1-2; TRBD1 matches 9 bases. The ends lost 3 bases at V and 0 bases at J; junction bases unmatched: 3. From germline, CDR1 is SGHRS and CDR2 YFSETQ. This CDR3 has 15 amino acids.

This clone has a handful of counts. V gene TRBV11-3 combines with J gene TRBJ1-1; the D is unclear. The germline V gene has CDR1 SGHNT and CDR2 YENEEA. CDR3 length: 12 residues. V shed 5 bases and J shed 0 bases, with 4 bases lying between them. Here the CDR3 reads CASSLLNTEAFF. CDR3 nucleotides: TGTGCCAGCAGCCTACTGAACACTGAAGCTTTCTTT.

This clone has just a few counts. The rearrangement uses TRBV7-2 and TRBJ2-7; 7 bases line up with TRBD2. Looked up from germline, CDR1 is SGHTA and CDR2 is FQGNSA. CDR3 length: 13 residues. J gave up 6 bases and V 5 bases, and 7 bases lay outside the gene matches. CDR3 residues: CASSRGLVGEQYF. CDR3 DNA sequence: TGTGCCAGCAGCCGAGGACTAGTAGGCGAGCAGTACTTC.

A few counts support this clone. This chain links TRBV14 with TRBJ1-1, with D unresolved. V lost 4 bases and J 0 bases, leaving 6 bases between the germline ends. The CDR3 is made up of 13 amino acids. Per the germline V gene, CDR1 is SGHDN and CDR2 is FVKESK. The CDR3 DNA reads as TGTGCCAGCAGCCTAGTTTTGAACACTGAAGCTTTCTTT. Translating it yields CASSLVLNTEAFF.

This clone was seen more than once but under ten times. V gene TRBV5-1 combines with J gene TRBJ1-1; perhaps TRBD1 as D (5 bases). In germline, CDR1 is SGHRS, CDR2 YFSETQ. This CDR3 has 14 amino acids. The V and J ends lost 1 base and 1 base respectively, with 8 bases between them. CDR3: CASSLMGPNTEAFF. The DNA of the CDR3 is TGCGCCAGCAGCTTGATGGGGCCGAACACTGAAGCTTTCTTT.

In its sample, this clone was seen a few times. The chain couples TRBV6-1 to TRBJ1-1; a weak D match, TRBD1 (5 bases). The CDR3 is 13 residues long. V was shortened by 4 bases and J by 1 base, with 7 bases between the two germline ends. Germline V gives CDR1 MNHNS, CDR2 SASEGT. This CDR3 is CASSADRNTEAFF. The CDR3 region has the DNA TGTGCCAGCAGTGCCGACAGGAACACTGAAGCTTTCTTT.

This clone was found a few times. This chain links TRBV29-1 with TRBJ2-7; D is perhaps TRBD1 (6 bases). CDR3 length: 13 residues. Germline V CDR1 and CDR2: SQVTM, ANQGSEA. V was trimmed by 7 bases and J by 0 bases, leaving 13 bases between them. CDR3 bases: TGCAGCGGAGGGGGACAAAGCTCCTACGAGCAGTACTTC. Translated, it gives CSGGGQSSYEQYF.

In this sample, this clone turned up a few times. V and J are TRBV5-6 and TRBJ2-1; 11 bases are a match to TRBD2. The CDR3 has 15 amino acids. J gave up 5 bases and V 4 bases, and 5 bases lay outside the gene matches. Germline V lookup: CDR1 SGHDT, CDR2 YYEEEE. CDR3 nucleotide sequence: TGTGCCAGCAGCCGCACTAGCGGGAGCCACAATGAGCAGTTCTTC. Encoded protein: CASSRTSGSHNEQFF.

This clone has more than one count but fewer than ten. CDR3 DNA sequence: TGTGCCAGCAACTACGGGGTTGAGACCCAGTACTTC. Translated, it gives CASNYGVETQYF. V is TRBV14 and J is TRBJ2-5; TRBD2 might be the D (5 bases). This CDR3 is built from 12 residues. The germline V gene encodes CDR1 SGHDN and CDR2 FVKESK. V lost 7 bases to trimming and J lost 5 bases, with 11 bases between them.

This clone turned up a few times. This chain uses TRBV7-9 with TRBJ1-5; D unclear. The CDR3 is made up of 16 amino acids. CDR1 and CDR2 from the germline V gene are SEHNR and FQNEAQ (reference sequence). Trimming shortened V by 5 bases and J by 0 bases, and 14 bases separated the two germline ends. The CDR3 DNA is TGTGCCAGCAGCCGGGGATTGGAGTATAGCAATCAGCCCCAGCATTTT. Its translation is CASSRGLEYSNQPQHF.

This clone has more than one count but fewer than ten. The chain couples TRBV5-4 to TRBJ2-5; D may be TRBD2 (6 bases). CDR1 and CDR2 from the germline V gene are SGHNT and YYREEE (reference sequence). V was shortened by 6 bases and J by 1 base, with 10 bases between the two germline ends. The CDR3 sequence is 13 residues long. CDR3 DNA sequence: TGTGCCAGCACATATAGCGGCCAAGAGACCCAGTACTTC. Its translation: CASTYSGQETQYF.

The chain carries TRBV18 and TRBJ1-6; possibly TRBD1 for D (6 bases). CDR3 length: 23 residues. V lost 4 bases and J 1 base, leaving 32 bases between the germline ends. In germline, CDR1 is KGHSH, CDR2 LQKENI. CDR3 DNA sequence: TGTGCCAGCTCACGAGGGTCACCACGGGACACCAAACAGTTGGGGTCCTATAATTCACCCCTCCACTTT. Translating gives CASSRGSPRDTKQLGSYNSPLHF. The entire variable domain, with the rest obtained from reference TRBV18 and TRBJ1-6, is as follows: NAGVMQNPRHLVRRRGQEARLRCSPMKGHSHVYWYRQLPEEGLKFMVYLQKENIIDESGMPKERFSAEFPKEGPSILRIQQVVRGDSAAYFCASSRGSPRDTKQLGSYNSPLHFGNGTRLTVT.

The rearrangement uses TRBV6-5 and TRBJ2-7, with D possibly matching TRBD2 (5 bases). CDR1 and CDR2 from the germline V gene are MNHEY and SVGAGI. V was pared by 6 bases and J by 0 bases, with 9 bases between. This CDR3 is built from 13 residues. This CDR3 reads CASRDSNSYEQYF. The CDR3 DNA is TGTGCCAGCAGGGACTCGAACTCCTACGAGCAGTACTTC.

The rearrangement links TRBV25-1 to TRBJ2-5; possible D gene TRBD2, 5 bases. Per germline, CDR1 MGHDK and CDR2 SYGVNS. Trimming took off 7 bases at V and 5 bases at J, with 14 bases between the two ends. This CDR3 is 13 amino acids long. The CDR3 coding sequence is TGTGCCAGCACTTTCGGGGTATGGGAGACCCAGTACTTC. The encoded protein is CASTFGVWETQYF.

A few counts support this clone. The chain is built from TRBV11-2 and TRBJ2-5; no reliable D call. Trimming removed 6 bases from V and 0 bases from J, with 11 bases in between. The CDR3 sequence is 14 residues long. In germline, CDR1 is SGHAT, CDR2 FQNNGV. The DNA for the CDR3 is TGTGCCAGCAGGTCCCGGCGGAACCAAGAGACCCAGTACTTC. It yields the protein CASRSRRNQETQYF.

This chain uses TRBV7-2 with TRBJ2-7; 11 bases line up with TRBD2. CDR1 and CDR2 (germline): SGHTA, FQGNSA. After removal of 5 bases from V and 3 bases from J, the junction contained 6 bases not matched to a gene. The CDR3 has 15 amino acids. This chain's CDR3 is CASSPSTSGGYEQYF. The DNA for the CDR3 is TGTGCCAGCAGCCCTAGTACTAGCGGGGGCTACGAGCAGTACTTC.

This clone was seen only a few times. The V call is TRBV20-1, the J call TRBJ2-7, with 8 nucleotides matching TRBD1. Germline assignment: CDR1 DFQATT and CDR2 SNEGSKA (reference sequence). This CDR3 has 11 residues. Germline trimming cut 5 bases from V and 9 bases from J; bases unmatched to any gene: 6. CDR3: CSAPGQGGQYF. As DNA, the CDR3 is TGCAGTGCTCCTGGACAGGGTGGGCAGTACTTC.

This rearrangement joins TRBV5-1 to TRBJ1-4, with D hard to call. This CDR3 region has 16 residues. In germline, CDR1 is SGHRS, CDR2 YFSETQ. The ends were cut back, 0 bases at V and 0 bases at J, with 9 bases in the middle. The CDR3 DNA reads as TGCGCCAGCAGCTTGGCTCCAACGGCAACTAATGAAAAACTGTTTTTT. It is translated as CASSLAPTATNEKLFF.

The CDR3 DNA reads as TGTGCCAGCAGCCGGACAGGGAACGGAAACACCATATATTTT. Translated, it gives CASSRTGNGNTIYF. The chain couples TRBV28 to TRBJ1-3, with 8 positions matching TRBD1. Germline CDR1 and CDR2: MDHEN and SYDVKM. The V gene end was trimmed by 6 bases and the J gene end by 4 bases; junction bases not matched to a gene: 5. The CDR3 has 14 residues.